This TCR beta chain was sequenced for a study of T-cell reconstitution after alpha-beta-depleted transplantation in children. This clonotype appeared many times. Its cognate antigen is unknown. Germline V lookup: CDR1 SGHDT, CDR2 YYEEEE. The CDR3 contains 15 residues. Trimming shortened V by 4 bases and J by 0 bases, and 11 bases separated the two germline ends. Study-wide results and limits: Day-60 TCRbeta diversity that was high in some patients was derived from surviving recipient T cells and thymic progenitors. Counts and diversity of T cells one year after transplant came mostly from newly produced T cells. Several hundred expanded graft clones reportedly supplied alpha-beta T cells about two months after transplant.

Preparing the TCRbeta library involved the use of unique molecular identifiers. TCRdb redid the calling of the PCR reads with MiXCR, one entry per CDR3 protein. The table has some 200,000 distinct CDR3 sequences, about 7% seen once; the top ten hold 5.5%. This specimen was PBMCs, taken before TCRalphabeta/CD19-depleted stem cell transplant. This receptor was taken from a boy between 2 and 15 years old with acute lymphoblastic leukemia, due to receive a stem cell transplant. V usage is TRBV5-6 and J usage is TRBJ2-4; no definite D call. The CDR3, as DNA: TGTGCCAGCAGCCCCTCGTCACTAGCCAAAAACATTCAGTACTTC. It encodes CASSPSSLAKNIQYF. Looking up the rest from reference TRBV5-6 and TRBJ2-4 gives the full variable domain: DAGVTQSPTHLIKTRGQQVTLRCSPKSGHDTVSWYQQALGQGPQFIFQYYEEEERQRGNFPDRFSGHQFPNYSSELNVNALLLGDSALYLCASSPSSLAKNIQYFGAGTRLSVL.